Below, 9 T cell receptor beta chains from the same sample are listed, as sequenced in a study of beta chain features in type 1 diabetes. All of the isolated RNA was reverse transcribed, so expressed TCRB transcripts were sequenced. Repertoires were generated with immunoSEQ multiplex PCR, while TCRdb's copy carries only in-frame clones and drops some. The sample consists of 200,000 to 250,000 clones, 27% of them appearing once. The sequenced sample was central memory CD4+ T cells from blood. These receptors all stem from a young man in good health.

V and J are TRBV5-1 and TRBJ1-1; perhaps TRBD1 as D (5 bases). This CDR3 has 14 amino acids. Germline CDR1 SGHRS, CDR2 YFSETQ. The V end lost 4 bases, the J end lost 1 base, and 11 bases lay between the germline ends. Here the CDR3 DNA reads TGCGCCAGCAGCCGCGGAGGGGCGAACACTGAAGCTTTCTTT. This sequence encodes CASSRGGANTEAFF.

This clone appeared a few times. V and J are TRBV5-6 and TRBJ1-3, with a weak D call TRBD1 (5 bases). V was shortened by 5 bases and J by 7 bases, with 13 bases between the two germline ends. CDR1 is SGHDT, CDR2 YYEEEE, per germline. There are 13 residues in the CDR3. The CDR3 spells CASSTLGGNTIYF. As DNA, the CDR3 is TGTGCCAGCAGTACGCTGGGGGGGAACACCATATATTTT.

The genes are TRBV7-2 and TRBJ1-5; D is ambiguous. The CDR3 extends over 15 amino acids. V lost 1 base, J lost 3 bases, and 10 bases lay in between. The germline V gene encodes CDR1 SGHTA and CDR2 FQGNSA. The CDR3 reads CASSLGQAINQPQHF. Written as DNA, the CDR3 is TGTGCCAGCAGCTTAGGGCAGGCCATCAATCAGCCCCAGCATTTT.

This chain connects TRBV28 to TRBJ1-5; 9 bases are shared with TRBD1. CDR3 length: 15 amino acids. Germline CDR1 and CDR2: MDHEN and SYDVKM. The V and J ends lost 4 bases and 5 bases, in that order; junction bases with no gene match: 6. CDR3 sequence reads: CASSSGTGTDQPQHF. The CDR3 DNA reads TGTGCCAGCAGTTCAGGGACAGGGACCGATCAGCCCCAGCATTTT.

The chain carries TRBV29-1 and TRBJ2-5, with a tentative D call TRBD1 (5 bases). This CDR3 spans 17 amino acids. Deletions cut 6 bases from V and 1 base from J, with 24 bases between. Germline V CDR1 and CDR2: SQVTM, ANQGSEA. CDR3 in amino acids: CSVIRIAAGIFQETQYF. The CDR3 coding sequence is TGCAGCGTAATCAGAATTGCAGCAGGGATATTCCAAGAGACCCAGTACTTC.

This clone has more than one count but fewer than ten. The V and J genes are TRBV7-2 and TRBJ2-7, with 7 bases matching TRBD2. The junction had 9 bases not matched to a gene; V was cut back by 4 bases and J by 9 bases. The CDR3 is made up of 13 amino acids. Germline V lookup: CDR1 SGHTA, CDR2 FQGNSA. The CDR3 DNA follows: TGTGCCAGCAGCTCCTTGACTAGCATGGGGCAGTACTTC. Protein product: CASSSLTSMGQYF.

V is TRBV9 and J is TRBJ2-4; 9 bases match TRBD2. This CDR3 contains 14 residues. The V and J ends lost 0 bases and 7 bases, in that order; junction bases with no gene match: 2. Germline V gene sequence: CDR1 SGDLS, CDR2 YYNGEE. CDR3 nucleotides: TGTGCCAGCAGCGTAGAAACTAGCGGGAACATTCAGTACTTC. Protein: CASSVETSGNIQYF.

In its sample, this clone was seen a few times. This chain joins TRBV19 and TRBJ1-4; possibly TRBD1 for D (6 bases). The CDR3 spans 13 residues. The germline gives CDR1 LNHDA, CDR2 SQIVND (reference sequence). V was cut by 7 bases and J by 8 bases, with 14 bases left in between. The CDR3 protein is CASMVQGQEKLFF. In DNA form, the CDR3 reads TGTGCCAGTATGGTCCAGGGGCAGGAAAAACTGTTTTTT.

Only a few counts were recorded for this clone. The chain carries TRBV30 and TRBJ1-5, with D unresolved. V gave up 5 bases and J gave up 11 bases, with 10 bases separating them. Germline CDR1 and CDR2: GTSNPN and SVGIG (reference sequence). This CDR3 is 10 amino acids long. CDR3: CAWPQSAQHF. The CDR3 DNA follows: TGTGCCTGGCCCCAATCGGCCCAGCATTTT.